This T cell receptor beta chain was observed in a study of cytomegalovirus exposure and HLA in healthy donors. Assay used: immunoSEQ multiplex PCR; TCRdb lists only in-frame clones, some missing. The data hold about 170,000 clones, with roughly nine tenths observed a single time. Germline-derived CDR1 and CDR2 are SGHRS and YFSETQ. There are 14 residues in the CDR3. The V and J ends lost 4 bases and 6 bases respectively, with 13 bases between them. This sequence was found in a woman younger than 45 in good health and CMV-seronegative. The gene calls are TRBV5-1 and TRBJ2-2; D is perhaps TRBD2 (7 bases). Source material: PBMCs. The CDR3 DNA sequence: TGCGCCAGCAGCCCGGACGGGGGGCCCGGGGAGCTGTTTTTT. Translated: CASSPDGGPGELFF.